This T cell receptor beta chain came from a study of cytomegalovirus exposure and HLA in healthy donors. Study-wide results and caveats: Rates of TCR association differed by HLA locus in a later analysis, with DRB1 highest and HLA-C lowest. A link between a missense DCLRE1C variant and TCR beta V- and J-gene trimming emerged from a later analysis.

About this clone itself: Its matching antigen is unknown.

With 60 Vbeta and 13 Jbeta primers, the PCR was carried out. Under the authors' procedure: In a later analysis, the count reached 76 million or so unique TCR beta chains, with about 12 million shared. Assay used: immunoSEQ multiplex PCR; TCRdb lists only in-frame clones, some missing. V, J and clone size reflect that table, while D and trimming were determined from the DNA. The sample yields about 120,000 clones, around three quarters seen once. Trimming took 2 bases from V and 4 from J; bases not matched to a gene: 8. The CDR3 consists of 16 residues. Germline V gene data show CDR1 as MNHEY and CDR2 as SMNVEV (reference sequence).

The chain couples TRBV27 to TRBJ2-5; 9 bases agree with TRBD2. The receptor was isolated from a man aged 25 to 40 in good health and CMV-seropositive. What was sequenced was PBMCs. In DNA form, the CDR3 reads TGTGCCAGCAGTTTACAGTCTAGCGGGGCAGTAGAGACCCAGTACTTC. Amino acid sequence: CASSLQSSGAVETQYF.